These 8 T cell receptor beta chains were all obtained from the same sample, sequenced in a study of cytomegalovirus exposure and HLA in healthy donors. Both 60 Vbeta primers and 13 Jbeta primers went into the PCR. Data came from immunoSEQ multiplex PCR; TCRdb stores just in-frame clones and leaves some out. The listing contains about 200,000 clones. Source material: PBMCs. Receptors originate from a girl aged 2 to 9 in good health and CMV-seropositive.

The V and J genes are TRBV7-3 and TRBJ2-7, with 7 bases aligning to TRBD1. The CDR3 spans 14 residues. V gave up 5 bases and J gave up 0 bases; unmatched junction bases: 4. CDR1 SGHTA and CDR2 FQGTGA come from the germline V gene. The CDR3 coding sequence is TGTGCCAGCAGCCCGGGACAGCTCTCCTACGAGCAGTACTTC. This translates into CASSPGQLSYEQYF. Using reference TRBV7-3 and TRBJ2-7 for the parts outside the CDR3, the full variable domain is GAGVSQTPSNKVTEKGKYVELRCDPISGHTALYWYRQSLGQGPEFLIYFQGTGAADDSGLPNDRFFAVRPEGSVSTLKIQRTERGDSAVYLCASSPGQLSYEQYFGPGTRLTVT.

This chain connects TRBV29-1 to TRBJ1-1, with D possibly matching TRBD1 (5 bases). The CDR3 is 13 amino acids. The V end lost 6 bases, the J end lost 1 base, and 12 bases lay between the germline ends. In germline, CDR1 is SQVTM, CDR2 ANQGSEA. CDR3 loop: CSVTRVGNTEAFF. CDR3 nucleotides: TGCAGCGTCACCAGGGTCGGGAACACTGAAGCTTTCTTT. Full variable domain (remainder filled in from reference TRBV29-1 and TRBJ1-1): SAVISQKPSRDICQRGTSLTIQCQVDSQVTMMFWYRQQPGQSLTLIATANQGSEATYESGFVIDKFPISRPNLTFSTLTVSNMSPEDSSIYLCSVTRVGNTEAFFGQGTRLTVV.

The chain recombines TRBV9 with TRBJ2-1; 10 positions match TRBD2. This CDR3 contains 15 residues. Germline V gene sequence: CDR1 SGDLS, CDR2 YYNGEE. J lost 6 bases, V lost 5 bases, and 8 bases had no gene match. Here the CDR3 DNA reads TGTGCCAGCAGGCCCGTGGCTAGCGGGAGCAATGAGCAGTTCTTC. It yields the protein CASRPVASGSNEQFF.

V usage is TRBV9 and J usage is TRBJ1-1, with TRBD1 identical over 7 bases. The CDR3 runs to 15 residues. Germline V gene data show CDR1 as SGDLS and CDR2 as YYNGEE. After removal of 0 bases from V and 0 bases from J, the junction contained 2 bases not matched to a gene. CDR3 sequence reads: CASSVGGQMNTEAFF. CDR3 coding DNA: TGTGCCAGCAGCGTAGGGGGACAGATGAACACTGAAGCTTTCTTT.

The V gene is TRBV6-1, the J gene TRBJ2-7, with TRBD2 as a possible D gene (6 bases). Per the germline V gene, CDR1 is MNHNS and CDR2 is SASEGT. The CDR3 is made up of 14 amino acids. Trimming pared 7 bases from V and 0 bases from J, leaving 13 bases between. CDR3 protein: CASTEGPSSYEQYF. The DNA for the CDR3 is TGTGCCAGCACGGAGGGACCCAGCTCCTACGAGCAGTACTTC.

CDR3 nucleotide sequence: TGTGCCAGCAGCCGCCGACAGGGCAACTACAATGAGCAGTTCTTC. It encodes CASSRRQGNYNEQFF. V is TRBV7-2 and J is TRBJ2-1; 7 bases are shared with TRBD1. Germline values: CDR1 SGHTA, CDR2 FQGNSA. Losses at the gene ends were 5 bases for V and 3 bases for J; bases not matched to a gene: 7. CDR3 length: 15 amino acids.

V is TRBV5-1 and J is TRBJ1-3, with D possibly being TRBD1 (5 bases). Trimming stripped 3 bases from V and 10 bases from J, with 8 bases between. The CDR3 loop spans 11 amino acids. The germline CDR1 and CDR2 sequences are SGHRS and YFSETQ. The chain's CDR3 is CASSSGNTIYF. The CDR3 DNA reads TGCGCCAGCAGCTCAGGGAATACCATATATTTT.

The chain joins TRBV10-3 to TRBJ2-7; 8 bases match TRBD1. Germline CDR1 ENHRY, CDR2 SYGVKD. This CDR3 comprises 15 residues. V was clipped by 6 bases and J by 5 bases; unmatched bases: 12. DNA for the CDR3: TGTGCCATCAGGGGTGGACAGGGCGAATGGGACGAGCAGTACTTC. Translating gives CAIRGGQGEWDEQYF.